This paragraph covers one T cell receptor (beta chain) sequence. As yet, its antigen is unknown. CDR1 is MNHEY and CDR2 is SVGEGT in the germline V gene. V was trimmed by 0 bases and J by 10 bases, leaving 4 bases between them. The CDR3 spans 12 residues. These data come from a study of regulatory T cells in long-lasting Graves disease. Whole-study context: Over 5 years of antithyroid drugs with positive TSH receptor antibodies was taken to mean persistent Graves' disease. Study-level results: The study found persistent patients shared more public clonotypes (more than 2,500) than new patients (around 870). Persistent Graves' patients showed a TCR diversity that was lower than that of newly diagnosed ones. TRBV28 was favored in persistent disease, as were TRBJ1-2 and TRBJ2-5.

Described time point: persistent/refractory GD, antithyroid drugs over 5 years with positive TRAb. RNA from PBMCs was the source of the TCR library. Arm-PCR with iRepertoire HTBI primers amplified the CDR3 regions for these TCR beta libraries. MiXCR, run by TCRdb on the multiplex PCR reads, gives a single entry per CDR3 protein. The sample includes 400,000 to 600,000 distinct CDR3 sequences, about 22% of them seen just once. The specimen comprised peripheral blood mononuclear cells (PBMCs), sampled when the disease was refractory, from a patient treated with antithyroid drugs. V gene TRBV6-2 or TRBV6-3 combines with J gene TRBJ1-6; D unresolved. This clonotype originated in a female donor with Graves disease. The CDR3, as DNA: TGTGCCAGCAGTTACTCGAGATCACCCCTCCACTTT. Its translation: CASSYSRSPLHF.